Reported below is one T cell receptor (beta chain). Its antigen is still unknown. V was shortened by 0 bases and J by 8 bases, with 16 bases between the two germline ends. The CDR3 covers 15 residues. The germline V gene encodes CDR1 MNHEY and CDR2 SVGAGI. This record belongs to a study of cytomegalovirus exposure and HLA in healthy donors. Overall study results and limits: According to reports, the classifier identified cytomegalovirus status with high specificity and sensitivity. According to an earlier analysis, most TCR beta V segments yielded productive rearrangements about 87% or about 30% of the time. According to the study, about 180 TCR beta chains were cytomegalovirus-associated.

In the PCR, 60 Vbeta and 13 Jbeta primers were used. Method: immunoSEQ multiplex PCR; TCRdb's copy keeps in-frame clones and lacks some. The profile covers about 160,000 clones, with 87% appearing a single time and around 0.85% taken by the ten largest. Sequenced input: PBMCs. The chain links TRBV6-5 to TRBJ2-5, with a tentative D call TRBD2 (7 bases). The TCR comes from a woman aged 25 to 39 in good health and CMV-seronegative. The chain's CDR3 is CASSYSRGGAVTQYF. The CDR3 DNA is TGTGCCAGCAGTTACTCGAGGGGGGGGGCAGTTACCCAGTACTTC.